Given below is one TCR beta chain in context. Its antigen is not identified. Treatment in this sample: roughly 10-day PBMC culture with coronavirus spike peptide pools or control peptides (ViraFEST assay). Half-medium changes with fresh IL-2 medium occurred on days 3 and 7. This specimen belongs to a study of vaccination and CD4 T cells after COVID-19. Across the study: Each control was exposed to a CEFX pool, an HIV-1 Nef pool, or no peptide at all.

Study-level points and caveats: Median SARS-CoV-2-reactive clonotype numbers rose nonsignificantly, roughly 21 to 38.

The Oncomine TCR Beta short-read assay was applied to DNA of cultured CD4+ T cells. Using its own MiXCR run on the PCR reads, TCRdb lists one record per CDR3 protein. This sample has around 8,000 distinct CDR3 sequences; 60% to 80% occur once, and the top ten carry about a fifth. The specimen was cultured CD4+ T cells from blood, collected after SARS-CoV-2 vaccination. The TCR sequence derives from a human donor with COVID-19.

This chain's CDR3 is CASSASLSNEQFF. The CDR3 nucleotides are TGTGCCAGCAGCGCTAGCCTCTCCAATGAGCAGTTCTTC. The gene calls are TRBV11-2 and TRBJ2-1, with a tentative D call TRBD2 (5 bases). CDR3 length equals 13 residues. Looked up from germline, CDR1 is SGHAT and CDR2 is FQNNGV. Trimming pared 5 bases from V and 6 bases from J, leaving 11 bases between.